This T cell receptor (beta chain) was recorded in a study of OX40 agonist ivuxolimab in advanced cancers. Study summary: Two cutaneous melanoma patients and one hepatocellular carcinoma patient, three in all, had partial responses.

The CDR3 contains 13 residues. CDR1 GTSNPN and CDR2 SVGIG come from the germline V gene (reference sequence). Germline trimming cut 5 bases from V and 2 bases from J; bases unmatched to any gene: 0. Libraries were prepared by immunoSEQ multiplex PCR; TCRdb keeps only in-frame clonotypes and omits some of them. The repertoire includes about 80,000 clones, 86% of them detected once, and around 1.8% sits in the top ten. This sequence joins TRBV30 and TRBJ1-4; 9 bases line up with TRBD1. This sample comprised CD4+ or CD8+ T cells sorted from blood, obtained in a trial of the OX40 agonist ivuxolimab. The sequence derives from an adult with an advanced solid tumor such as melanoma, head and neck, liver or kidney cancer. The DNA of the CDR3 is TGTGCCTGGGGGACAGGGACTAATGAAAAACTGTTTTTT. Protein product: CAWGTGTNEKLFF.